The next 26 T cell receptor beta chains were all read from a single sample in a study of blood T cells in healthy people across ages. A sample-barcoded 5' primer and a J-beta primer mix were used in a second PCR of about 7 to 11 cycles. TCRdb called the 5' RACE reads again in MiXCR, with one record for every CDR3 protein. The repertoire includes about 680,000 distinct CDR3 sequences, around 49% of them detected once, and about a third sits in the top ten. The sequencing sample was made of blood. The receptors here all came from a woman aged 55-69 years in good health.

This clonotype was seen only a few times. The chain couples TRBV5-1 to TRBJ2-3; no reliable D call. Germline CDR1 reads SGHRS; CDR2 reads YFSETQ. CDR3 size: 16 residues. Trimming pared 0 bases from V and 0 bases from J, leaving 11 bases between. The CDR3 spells CASSLVPLTSTDTQYF. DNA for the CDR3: TGCGCCAGCAGCTTGGTTCCCCTAACTAGCACAGATACGCAGTATTTT.

The CDR3 DNA reads TGTGCCAGCAGCTCACGGAGGTCCTACAATGAGCAGTACTTC. Translated, it gives CASSSRRSYNEQYF. J is TRBJ2-5 and V is TRBV7-2; a possible D gene is TRBD2 (5 bases). CDR1 is SGHTA and CDR2 is FQGNSA in the germline V gene. V was cut by 4 bases and J by 11 bases, with 20 bases left in between. The length of the CDR3 is 14 residues.

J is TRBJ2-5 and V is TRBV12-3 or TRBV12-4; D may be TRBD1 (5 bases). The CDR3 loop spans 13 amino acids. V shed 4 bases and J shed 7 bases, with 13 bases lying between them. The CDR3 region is CASSSSGMGTQYF. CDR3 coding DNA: TGTGCCAGCAGTTCTTCAGGGATGGGGACCCAGTACTTC.

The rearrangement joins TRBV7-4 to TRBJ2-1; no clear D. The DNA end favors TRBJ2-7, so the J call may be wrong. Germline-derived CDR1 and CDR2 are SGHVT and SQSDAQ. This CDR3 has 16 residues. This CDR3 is CASSVSPLGYPYEQYF. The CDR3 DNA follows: TGTGCCAGCAGCGTATCGCCCCTAGGGTATCCCTACGAGCAGTACTTC.

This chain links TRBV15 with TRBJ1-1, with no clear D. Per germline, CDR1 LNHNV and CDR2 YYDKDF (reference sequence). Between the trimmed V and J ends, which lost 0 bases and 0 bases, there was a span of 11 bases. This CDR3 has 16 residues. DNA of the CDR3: TGTGCCACCAGCAGAGATCTAAACGGGGTGAACACTGAAGCTTTCTTT. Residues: CATSRDLNGVNTEAFF.

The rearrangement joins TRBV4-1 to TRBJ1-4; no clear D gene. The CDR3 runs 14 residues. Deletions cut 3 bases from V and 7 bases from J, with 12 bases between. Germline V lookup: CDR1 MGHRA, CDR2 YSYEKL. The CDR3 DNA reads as TGCGCCAGCAGCCATGGATTGCGCTTTGAAAAACTGTTTTTT. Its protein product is CASSHGLRFEKLFF.

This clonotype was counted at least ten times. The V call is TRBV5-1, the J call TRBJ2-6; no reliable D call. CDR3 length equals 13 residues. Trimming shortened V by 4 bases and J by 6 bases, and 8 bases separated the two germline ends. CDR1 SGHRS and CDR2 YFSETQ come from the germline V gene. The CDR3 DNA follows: TGCGCCAGCAGCGGGGATTCGGCCAACGTCCTGACTTTC. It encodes CASSGDSANVLTF.

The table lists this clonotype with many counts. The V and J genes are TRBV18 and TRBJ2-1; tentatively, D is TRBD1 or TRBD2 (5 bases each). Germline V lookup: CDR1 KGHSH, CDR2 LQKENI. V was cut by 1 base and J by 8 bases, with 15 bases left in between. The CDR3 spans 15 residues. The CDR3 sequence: CASSPRDPILDEQFF. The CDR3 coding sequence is TGTGCCAGCTCACCACGGGACCCCATTTTGGATGAGCAGTTCTTC.

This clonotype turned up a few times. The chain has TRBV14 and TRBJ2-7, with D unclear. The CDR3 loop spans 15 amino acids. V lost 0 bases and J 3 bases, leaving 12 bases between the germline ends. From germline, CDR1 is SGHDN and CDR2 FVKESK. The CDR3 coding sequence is TGTGCCAGCAGCCAAGAGTACAACTTATTCTACGAGCAGTACTTC. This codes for CASSQEYNLFYEQYF.

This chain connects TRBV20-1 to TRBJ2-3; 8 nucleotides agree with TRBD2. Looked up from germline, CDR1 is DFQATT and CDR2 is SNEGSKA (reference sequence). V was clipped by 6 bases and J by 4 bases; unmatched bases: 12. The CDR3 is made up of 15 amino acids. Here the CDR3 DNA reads TGCAGTGCCCTCCAAGCGGGAGCGGTCCCAGATACGCAGTATTTT. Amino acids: CSALQAGAVPDTQYF.

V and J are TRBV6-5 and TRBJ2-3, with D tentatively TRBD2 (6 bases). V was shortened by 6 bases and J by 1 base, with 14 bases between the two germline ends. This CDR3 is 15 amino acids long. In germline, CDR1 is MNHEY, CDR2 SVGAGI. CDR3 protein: CASRRDWGGTDTQYF. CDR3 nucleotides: TGTGCCAGCAGGAGGGACTGGGGAGGCACAGATACGCAGTATTTT.

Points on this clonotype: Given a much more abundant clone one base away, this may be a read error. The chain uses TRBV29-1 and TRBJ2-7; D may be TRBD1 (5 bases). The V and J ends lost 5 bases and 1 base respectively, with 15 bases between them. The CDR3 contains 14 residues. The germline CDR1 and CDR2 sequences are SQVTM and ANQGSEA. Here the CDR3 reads CSVRRTLDSYEQYF. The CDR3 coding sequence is TGCAGCGTTCGTAGGACACTCGATTCCTACGAGCAGTACTTC.

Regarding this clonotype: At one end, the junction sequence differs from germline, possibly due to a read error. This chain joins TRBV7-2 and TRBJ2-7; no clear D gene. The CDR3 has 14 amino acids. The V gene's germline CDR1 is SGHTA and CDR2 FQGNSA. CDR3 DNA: TGTGCCGGCAGCTTAGTAGCCTCCTCCTACGAGCAGTACTTC. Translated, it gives CAGSLVASSYEQYF.

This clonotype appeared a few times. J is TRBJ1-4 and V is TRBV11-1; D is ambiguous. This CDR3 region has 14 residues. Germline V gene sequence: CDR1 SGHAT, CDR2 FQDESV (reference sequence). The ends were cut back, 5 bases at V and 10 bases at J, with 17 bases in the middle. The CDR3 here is CASSPRTTSRKLFF. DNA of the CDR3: TGTGCCAGCAGCCCCAGGACGACTTCTAGAAAACTGTTTTTT.

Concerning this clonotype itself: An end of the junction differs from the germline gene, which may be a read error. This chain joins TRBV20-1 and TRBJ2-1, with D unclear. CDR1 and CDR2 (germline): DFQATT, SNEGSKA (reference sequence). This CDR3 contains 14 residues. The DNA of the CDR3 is TGCAGTGCCCCGAGTCGCGTAGTAACGGATGAGCGGTTCTTC. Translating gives CSAPSRVVTDERFF.

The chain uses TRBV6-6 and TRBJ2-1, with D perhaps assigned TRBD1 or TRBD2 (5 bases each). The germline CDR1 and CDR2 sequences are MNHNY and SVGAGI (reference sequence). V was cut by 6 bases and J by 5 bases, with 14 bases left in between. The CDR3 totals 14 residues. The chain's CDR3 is CASRSGDADNEQFF. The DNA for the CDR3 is TGTGCCAGCAGGTCCGGGGACGCCGACAATGAGCAGTTCTTC.

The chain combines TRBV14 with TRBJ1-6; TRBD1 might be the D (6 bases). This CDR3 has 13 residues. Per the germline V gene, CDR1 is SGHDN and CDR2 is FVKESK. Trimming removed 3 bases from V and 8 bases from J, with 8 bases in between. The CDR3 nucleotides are TGTGCCAGCAGCCACCACAGGGATTCACCCCTCCACTTT. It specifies CASSHHRDSPLHF.

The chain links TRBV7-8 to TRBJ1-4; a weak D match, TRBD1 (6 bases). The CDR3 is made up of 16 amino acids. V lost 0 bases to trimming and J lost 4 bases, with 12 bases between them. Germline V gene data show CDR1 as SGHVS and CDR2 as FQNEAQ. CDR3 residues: CASSLAWGPSNEKLFF. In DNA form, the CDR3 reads TGTGCCAGCAGCTTAGCGTGGGGGCCGAGTAATGAAAAACTGTTTTTT. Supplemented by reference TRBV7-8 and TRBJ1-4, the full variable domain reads GAGVSQSPRYKVAKRGQDVALRCDPISGHVSLFWYQQALGQGPEFLTYFQNEAQLDKSGLPSDRFFAERPEGSVSTLKIQRTQQEDSAVYLCASSLAWGPSNEKLFFGSGTQLSVL.

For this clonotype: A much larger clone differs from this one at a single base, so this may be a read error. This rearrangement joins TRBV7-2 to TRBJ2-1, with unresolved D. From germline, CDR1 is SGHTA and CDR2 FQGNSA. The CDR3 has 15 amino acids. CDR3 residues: CASNLTPDSYSEQFF. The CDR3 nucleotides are TGTGCCAGCAACCTTACCCCAGACTCCTACAGTGAGCAGTTCTTC.

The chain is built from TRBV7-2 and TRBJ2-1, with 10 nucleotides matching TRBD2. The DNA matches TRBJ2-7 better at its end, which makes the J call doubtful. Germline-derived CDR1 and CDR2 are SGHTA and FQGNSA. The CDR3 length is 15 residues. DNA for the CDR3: TGTGCCAGCAGATCTAGCGGGAGCTCCTACAATGAGCAGTACTTC. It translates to CASRSSGSSYNEQYF.

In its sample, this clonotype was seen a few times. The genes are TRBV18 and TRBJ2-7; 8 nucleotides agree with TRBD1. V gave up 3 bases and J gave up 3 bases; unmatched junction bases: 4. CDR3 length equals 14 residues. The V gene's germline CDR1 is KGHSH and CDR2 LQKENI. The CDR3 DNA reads TGTGCCAGCTCACCTACTGGACAGGGCTACGAGCAGTACTTC. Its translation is CASSPTGQGYEQYF.

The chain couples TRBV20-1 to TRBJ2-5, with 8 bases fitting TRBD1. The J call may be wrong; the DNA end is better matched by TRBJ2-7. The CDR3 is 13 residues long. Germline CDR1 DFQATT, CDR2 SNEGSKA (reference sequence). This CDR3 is CSAPRDRSDEQYF. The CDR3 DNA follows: TGCAGTGCTCCACGGGACAGGTCTGACGAGCAGTACTTC.

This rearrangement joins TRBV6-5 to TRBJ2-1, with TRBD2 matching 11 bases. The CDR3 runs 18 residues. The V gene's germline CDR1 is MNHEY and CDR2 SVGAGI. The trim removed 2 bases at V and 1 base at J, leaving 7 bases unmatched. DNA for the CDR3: TGTGCCAGCAGTTACCCTCGGGCTAGCGGGAGGTCCTACAATGAGCAGTTCTTC. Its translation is CASSYPRASGRSYNEQFF.

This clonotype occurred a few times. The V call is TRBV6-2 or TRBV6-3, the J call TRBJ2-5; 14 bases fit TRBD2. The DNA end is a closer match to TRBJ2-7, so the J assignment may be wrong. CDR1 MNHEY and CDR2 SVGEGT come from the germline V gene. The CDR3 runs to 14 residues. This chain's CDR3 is CASREGLAGVEQYF. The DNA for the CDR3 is TGTGCCAGCAGAGAGGGACTAGCGGGAGTCGAGCAGTACTTC.

For the CDR3, the DNA is TGCAGTGCTGAGGGACTTTGGGCGAACACTGAAGCTTTCTTT. This encodes CSAEGLWANTEAFF. V usage is TRBV20-1 and J usage is TRBJ1-1; a weak D match, TRBD1 (5 bases). The CDR3 length is 14 residues. Germline values: CDR1 DFQATT, CDR2 SNEGSKA (reference sequence). V was cut by 5 bases and J by 1 base, with 14 bases left in between.

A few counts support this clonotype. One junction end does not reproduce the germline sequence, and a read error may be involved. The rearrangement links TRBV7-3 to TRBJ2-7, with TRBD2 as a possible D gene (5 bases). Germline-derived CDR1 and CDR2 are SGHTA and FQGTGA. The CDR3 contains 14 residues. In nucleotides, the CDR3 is TGTGCCTGCAGCTTAACAAGCGGCCCCTACGAGCAGTACTTC. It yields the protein CACSLTSGPYEQYF.